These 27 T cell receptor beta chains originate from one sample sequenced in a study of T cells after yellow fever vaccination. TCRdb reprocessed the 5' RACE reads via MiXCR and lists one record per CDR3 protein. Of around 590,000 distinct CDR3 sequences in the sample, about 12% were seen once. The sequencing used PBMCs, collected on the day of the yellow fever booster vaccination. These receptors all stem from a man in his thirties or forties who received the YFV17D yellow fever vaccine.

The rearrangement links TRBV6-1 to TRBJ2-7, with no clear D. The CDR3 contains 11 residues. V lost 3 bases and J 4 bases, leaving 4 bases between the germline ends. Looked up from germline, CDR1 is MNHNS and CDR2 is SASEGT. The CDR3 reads CASSDRYEQYF. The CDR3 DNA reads TGTGCCAGCAGTGACAGGTACGAGCAGTACTTC.

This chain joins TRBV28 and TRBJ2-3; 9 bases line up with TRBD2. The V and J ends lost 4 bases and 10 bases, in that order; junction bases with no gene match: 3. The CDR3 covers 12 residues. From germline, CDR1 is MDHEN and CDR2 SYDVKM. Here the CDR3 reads CASSSSGRSQYF. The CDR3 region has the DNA TGTGCCAGCAGTTCCAGCGGGAGGTCGCAGTATTTT.

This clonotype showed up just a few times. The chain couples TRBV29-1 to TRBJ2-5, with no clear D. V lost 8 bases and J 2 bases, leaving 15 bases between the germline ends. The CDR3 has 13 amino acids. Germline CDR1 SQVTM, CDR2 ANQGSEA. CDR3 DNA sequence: TGCAGCACATCTTCCGGGTTACAAGAGACCCAGTACTTC. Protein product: CSTSSGLQETQYF.

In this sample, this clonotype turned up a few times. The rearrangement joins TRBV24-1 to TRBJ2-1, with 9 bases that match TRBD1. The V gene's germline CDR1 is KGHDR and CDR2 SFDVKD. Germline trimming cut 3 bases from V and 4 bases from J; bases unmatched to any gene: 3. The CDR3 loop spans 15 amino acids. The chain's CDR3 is CATSDPGQGYNEQFF. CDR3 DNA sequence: TGTGCCACCAGTGATCCCGGACAGGGGTACAATGAGCAGTTCTTC.

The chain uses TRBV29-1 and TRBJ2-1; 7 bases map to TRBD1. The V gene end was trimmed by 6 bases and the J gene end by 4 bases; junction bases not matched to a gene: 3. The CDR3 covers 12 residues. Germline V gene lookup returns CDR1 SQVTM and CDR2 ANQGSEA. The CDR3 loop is CSVPQGYNEQFF. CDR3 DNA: TGCAGCGTGCCACAGGGGTACAATGAGCAGTTCTTC.

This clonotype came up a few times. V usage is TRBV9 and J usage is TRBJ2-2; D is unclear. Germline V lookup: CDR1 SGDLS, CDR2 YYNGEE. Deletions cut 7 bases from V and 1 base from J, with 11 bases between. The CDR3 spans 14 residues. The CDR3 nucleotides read TGTGCCAGCGGTCTCCAGCTGAACACCGGGGAGCTGTTTTTT. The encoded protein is CASGLQLNTGELFF. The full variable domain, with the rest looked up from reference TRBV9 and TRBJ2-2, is DSGVTQTPKHLITATGQRVTLRCSPRSGDLSVYWYQQSLDQGLQFLIQYYNGEERAKGNILERFSAQQFPDLHSELNLSSLELGDSALYFCASGLQLNTGELFFGEGSRLTVL.

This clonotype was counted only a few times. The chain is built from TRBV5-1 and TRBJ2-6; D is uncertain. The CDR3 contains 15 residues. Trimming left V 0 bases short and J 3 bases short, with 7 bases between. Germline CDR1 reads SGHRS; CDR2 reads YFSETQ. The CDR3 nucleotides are TGCGCCAGCAGCTTGGATGGTGGTGGGGCCAACGTCCTGACTTTC. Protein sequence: CASSLDGGGANVLTF.

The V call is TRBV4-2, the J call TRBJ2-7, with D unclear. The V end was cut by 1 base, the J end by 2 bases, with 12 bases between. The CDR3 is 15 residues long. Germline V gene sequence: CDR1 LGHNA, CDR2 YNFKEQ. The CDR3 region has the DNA TGTGCCAGCAGCCAAGGTACCGGGCGAGCCTACGAGCAGTACTTC. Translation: CASSQGTGRAYEQYF.

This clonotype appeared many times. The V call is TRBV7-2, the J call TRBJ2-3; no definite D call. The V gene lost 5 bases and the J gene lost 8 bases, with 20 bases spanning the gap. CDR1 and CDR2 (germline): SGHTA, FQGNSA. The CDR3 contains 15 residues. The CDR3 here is CASSINMAGFGTQYF. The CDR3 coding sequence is TGTGCCAGCAGCATTAACATGGCAGGCTTCGGTACGCAGTATTTT.

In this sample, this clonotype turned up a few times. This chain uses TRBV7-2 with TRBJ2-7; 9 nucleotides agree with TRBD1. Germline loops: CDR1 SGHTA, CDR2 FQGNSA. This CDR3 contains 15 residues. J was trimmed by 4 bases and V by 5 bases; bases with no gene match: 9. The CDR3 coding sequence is TGTGCCAGCAGCCTGATCGGACAGGGGTTGTACGAGCAGTACTTC. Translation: CASSLIGQGLYEQYF.

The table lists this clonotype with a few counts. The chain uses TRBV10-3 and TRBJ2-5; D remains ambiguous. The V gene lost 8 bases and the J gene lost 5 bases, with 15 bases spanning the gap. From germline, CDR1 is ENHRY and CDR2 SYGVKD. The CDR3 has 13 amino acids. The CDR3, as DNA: TGTGCCATCCGCGAGAAGGCATGGGAGACCCAGTACTTC. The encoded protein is CAIREKAWETQYF.

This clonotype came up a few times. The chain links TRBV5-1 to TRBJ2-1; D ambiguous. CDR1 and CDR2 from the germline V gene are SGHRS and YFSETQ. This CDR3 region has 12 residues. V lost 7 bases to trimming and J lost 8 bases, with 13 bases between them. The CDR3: CASRSPTDEQFF. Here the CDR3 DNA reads TGCGCCAGCCGATCACCCACGGATGAGCAGTTCTTC.

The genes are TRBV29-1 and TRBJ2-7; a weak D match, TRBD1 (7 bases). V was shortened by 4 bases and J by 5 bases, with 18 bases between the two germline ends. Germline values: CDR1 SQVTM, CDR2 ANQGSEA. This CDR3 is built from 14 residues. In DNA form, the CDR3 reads TGCAGCGTTGGAGCTCCAGGGGGGAGCGACGAGCAGTACTTC. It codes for CSVGAPGGSDEQYF.

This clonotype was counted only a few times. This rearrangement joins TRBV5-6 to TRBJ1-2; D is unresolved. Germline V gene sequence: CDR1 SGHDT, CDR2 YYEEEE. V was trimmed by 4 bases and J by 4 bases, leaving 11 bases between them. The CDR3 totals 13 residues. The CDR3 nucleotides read TGTGCCAGCAGCCCTGCTTCTGGCTATGGCTACACCTTC. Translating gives CASSPASGYGYTF. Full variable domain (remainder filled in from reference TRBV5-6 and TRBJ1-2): DAGVTQSPTHLIKTRGQQVTLRCSPKSGHDTVSWYQQALGQGPQFIFQYYEEEERQRGNFPDRFSGHQFPNYSSELNVNALLLGDSALYLCASSPASGYGYTFGSGTRLTVV.

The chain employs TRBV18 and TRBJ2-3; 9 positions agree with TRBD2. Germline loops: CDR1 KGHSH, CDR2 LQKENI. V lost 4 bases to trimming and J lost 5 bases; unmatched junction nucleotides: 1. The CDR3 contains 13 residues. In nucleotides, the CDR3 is TGTGCCAGCTCACAGACTAGCGGAGATACGCAGTATTTT. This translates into CASSQTSGDTQYF. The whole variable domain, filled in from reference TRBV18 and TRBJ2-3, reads NAGVMQNPRHLVRRRGQEARLRCSPMKGHSHVYWYRQLPEEGLKFMVYLQKENIIDESGMPKERFSAEFPKEGPSILRIQQVVRGDSAAYFCASSQTSGDTQYFGPGTRLTVL.

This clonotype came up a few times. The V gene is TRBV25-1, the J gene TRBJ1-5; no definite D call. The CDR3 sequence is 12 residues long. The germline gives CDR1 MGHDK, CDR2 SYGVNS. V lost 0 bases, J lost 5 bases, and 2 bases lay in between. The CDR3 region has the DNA TGTGCCAGCAGTGAATACGATCAGCCCCAGCATTTT. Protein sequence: CASSEYDQPQHF.

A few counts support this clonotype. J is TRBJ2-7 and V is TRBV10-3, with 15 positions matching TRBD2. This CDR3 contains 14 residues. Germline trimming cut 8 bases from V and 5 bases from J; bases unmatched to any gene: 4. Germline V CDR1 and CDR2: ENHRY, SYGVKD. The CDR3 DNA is TGTGCCATCGGGGGACTAGCGGGAGGTGACGAGCAGTACTTC. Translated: CAIGGLAGGDEQYF.

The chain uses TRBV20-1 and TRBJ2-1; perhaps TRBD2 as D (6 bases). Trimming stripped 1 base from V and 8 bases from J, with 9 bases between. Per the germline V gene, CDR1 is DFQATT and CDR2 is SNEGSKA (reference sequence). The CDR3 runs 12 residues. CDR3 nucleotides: TGCAGTGCTAGAGGTACGGGGGATGAGCAGTTCTTC. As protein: CSARGTGDEQFF.

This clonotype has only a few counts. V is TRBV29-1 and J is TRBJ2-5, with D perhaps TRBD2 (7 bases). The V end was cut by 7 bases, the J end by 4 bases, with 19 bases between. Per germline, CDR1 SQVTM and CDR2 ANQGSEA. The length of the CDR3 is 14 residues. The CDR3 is CSGDIGPGGETQYF. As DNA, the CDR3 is TGCAGCGGGGACATTGGCCCGGGGGGAGAGACCCAGTACTTC.

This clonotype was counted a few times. CDR3 protein: CASSVGPGQGANVLTF. Here the CDR3 DNA reads TGTGCCAGCAGCGTAGGTCCGGGACAAGGGGCCAACGTCCTGACTTTC. V gene TRBV9 combines with J gene TRBJ2-6; tentative D call: TRBD1 (6 bases). V was pared by 0 bases and J by 4 bases, with 11 bases between. Germline V gene lookup returns CDR1 SGDLS and CDR2 YYNGEE. The CDR3 runs to 16 residues.

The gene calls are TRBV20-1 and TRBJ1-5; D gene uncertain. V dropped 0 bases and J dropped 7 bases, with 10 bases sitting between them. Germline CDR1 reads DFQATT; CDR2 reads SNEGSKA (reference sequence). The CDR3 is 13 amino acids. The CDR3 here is CSARDKGRQPQHF. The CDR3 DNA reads TGCAGTGCTAGAGATAAGGGCCGACAGCCCCAGCATTTT.

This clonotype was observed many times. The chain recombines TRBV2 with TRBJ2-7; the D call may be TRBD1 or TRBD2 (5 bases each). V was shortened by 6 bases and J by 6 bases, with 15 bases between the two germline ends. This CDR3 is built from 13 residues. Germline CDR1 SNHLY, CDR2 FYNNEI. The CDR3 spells CASRGTTPGEQYF. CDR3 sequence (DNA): TGTGCCAGCAGGGGGACGACCCCTGGCGAGCAGTACTTC. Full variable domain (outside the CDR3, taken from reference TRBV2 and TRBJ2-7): EPEVTQTPSHQVTQMGQEVILRCVPISNHLYFYWYRQILGQKVEFLVSFYNNEISEKSEIFDDQFSVERPDGSNFTLKIRSTKLEDSAMYFCASRGTTPGEQYFGPGTRLTVT.

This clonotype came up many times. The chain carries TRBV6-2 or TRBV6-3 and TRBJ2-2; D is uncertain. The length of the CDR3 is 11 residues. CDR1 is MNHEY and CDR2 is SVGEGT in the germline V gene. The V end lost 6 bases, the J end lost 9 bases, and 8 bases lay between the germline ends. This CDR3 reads CASSPLRELFF. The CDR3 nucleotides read TGTGCCAGCAGCCCTCTCAGGGAGCTGTTTTTT.

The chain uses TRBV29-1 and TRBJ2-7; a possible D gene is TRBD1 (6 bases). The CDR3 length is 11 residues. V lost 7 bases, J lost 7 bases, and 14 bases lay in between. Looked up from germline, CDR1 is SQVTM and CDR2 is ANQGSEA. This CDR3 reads CSGLERGEQYF. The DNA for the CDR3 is TGCAGCGGCTTGGAAAGGGGGGAGCAGTACTTC.

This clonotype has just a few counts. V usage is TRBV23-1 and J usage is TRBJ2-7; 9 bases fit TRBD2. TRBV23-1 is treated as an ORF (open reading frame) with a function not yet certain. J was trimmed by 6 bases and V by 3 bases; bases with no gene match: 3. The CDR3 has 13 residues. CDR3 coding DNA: TGCGCCAGCAGTCATAGCGGGAGTTCCGAGCAGTACTTC. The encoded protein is CASSHSGSSEQYF.

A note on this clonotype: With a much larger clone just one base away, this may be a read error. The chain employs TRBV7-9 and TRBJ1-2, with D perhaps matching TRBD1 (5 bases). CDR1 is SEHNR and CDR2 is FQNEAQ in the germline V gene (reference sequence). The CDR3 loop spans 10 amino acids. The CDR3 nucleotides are TGTGCCAGCGGCTCTTGGGGCTACTCCTTC. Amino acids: CASGSWGYSF.

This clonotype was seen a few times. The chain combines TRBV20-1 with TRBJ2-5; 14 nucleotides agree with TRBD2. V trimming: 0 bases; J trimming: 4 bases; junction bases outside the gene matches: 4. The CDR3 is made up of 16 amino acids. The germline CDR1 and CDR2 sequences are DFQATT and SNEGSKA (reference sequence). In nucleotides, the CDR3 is TGCAGTGCTAGAGATTTCGGACTAGCGGGAGGAGAGACCCAGTACTTC. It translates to CSARDFGLAGGETQYF.